Shown below are 23 T cell receptor beta chains from a single sample sequenced in a study of CXCR3 chemokines and chemotherapy response in bladder cancer. TCRdb itself ran the PCR reads through MiXCR, one entry per CDR3 protein. The table records about 3,000 distinct CDR3 sequences, approximately 15% of them present only once. The specimen was obtained from a patient whose treatment included neoadjuvant chemotherapy. These receptor sequences come from a human donor with bladder cancer that did not respond to neoadjuvant chemotherapy.

This clonotype was counted at least ten times. The chain recombines TRBV28 with TRBJ2-7, with D tentatively TRBD1 (5 bases). V was pared by 3 bases and J by 0 bases, with 9 bases between. The CDR3 is 14 residues long. CDR1 is MDHEN and CDR2 is SYDVKM in the germline V gene. This CDR3 reads CASSLKGYSYEQYF. The CDR3 DNA is TGTGCCAGCAGTTTGAAGGGGTACTCCTACGAGCAGTACTTC.

Notes on this clonotype: A read error is the likely source, as a far larger clone sits one nucleotide away. The chain combines TRBV6-5 with TRBJ1-1, with 7 positions matching TRBD1. The CDR3 spans 13 residues. V shed 6 bases, J shed 3 bases, and the junction held 4 bases outside the gene matches. Germline CDR1 is MNHEY and CDR2 is SVGAGI. This CDR3 reads CASRGQWDTEAFF. CDR3 sequence (DNA): TGTGCCAGCAGGGGACAGTGGGACACTGAAGCTTTCTTT.

With respect to this clonotype: Only one base separates this from a far larger clonotype, so it likely reflects a read error. The V and J genes are TRBV5-4 and TRBJ2-5, with D maybe TRBD1 (5 bases). Per the germline V gene, CDR1 is SGHNT and CDR2 is YYREEE (reference sequence). There are 14 residues in the CDR3. The germline V and J ends were trimmed by 2 bases and 7 bases, with 15 bases remaining between them. The CDR3 DNA sequence: TGTGCCAGCAGCTTAGGGGCAGAGTTAGGGACCCAGTACTTC. Amino acids: CASSLGAELGTQYF.

Within the sample, this clonotype is medium-sized. The V call is TRBV29-1, the J call TRBJ2-1; TRBD2 matches 13 bases. The CDR3 covers 13 residues. Germline V CDR1 and CDR2: SQVTM, ANQGSEA. V trimming: 8 bases; J trimming: 9 bases; junction bases outside the gene matches: 7. The CDR3 DNA follows: TGCAGCTCGGGACTAGCGGGGCCCATTGAGCAGTTCTTC. Its protein is CSSGLAGPIEQFF.

This clonotype is medium-sized. The chain uses TRBV10-3 and TRBJ1-2, with a weak D call TRBD1 (5 bases). Looked up from germline, CDR1 is ENHRY and CDR2 is SYGVKD. There are 13 residues in the CDR3. The germline V and J ends were trimmed by 3 bases and 7 bases, with 12 bases remaining between them. The CDR3 is CAISDHRTIGYTF. In DNA form, the CDR3 reads TGTGCCATCAGTGACCATAGGACAATTGGCTACACCTTC.

This clonotype was seen only a few times. The chain uses TRBV28 and TRBJ2-5; D gene uncertain. Trimming shortened V by 5 bases and J by 2 bases, and 9 bases separated the two germline ends. This CDR3 has 13 residues. CDR1 and CDR2 from the germline V gene are MDHEN and SYDVKM. Here the CDR3 reads CASSPGPQETQYF. CDR3 in DNA: TGTGCCAGCAGTCCCGGACCTCAAGAGACCCAGTACTTC. The full variable domain, rest sourced from reference TRBV28 and TRBJ2-5, is DVKVTQSSRYLVKRTGEKVFLECVQDMDHENMFWYRQDPGLGLRLIYFSYDVKMKEKGDIPEGYSVSREKKERFSLILESASTNQTSMYLCASSPGPQETQYFGPGTRLLVL.

By share, this clonotype ranks as medium-sized. V usage is TRBV24-1 and J usage is TRBJ1-4; TRBD1 might be the D (6 bases). The CDR3 consists of 15 residues. Germline V gives CDR1 KGHDR, CDR2 SFDVKD. Trimming removed 1 base from V and 8 bases from J, with 13 bases in between. CDR3 sequence (DNA): TGTGCCACCAGTGATTTTCGGGGGGCCGGGGAAAAACTGTTTTTT. Translation gives CATSDFRGAGEKLFF.

On this clonotype itself: It is likely a read error: a sequence one base away is far more abundant. This chain links TRBV6-2 or TRBV6-3 with TRBJ2-5; D is perhaps TRBD1 (5 bases). This CDR3 has 15 amino acids. V dropped 2 bases and J dropped 11 bases, with 21 bases sitting between them. Germline V gene data show CDR1 as MNHEY and CDR2 as SVGEGT. CDR3: CASSYPDRDNNEQYF. The CDR3 region has the DNA TGTGCCAGCAGTTACCCAGACAGAGACAACAATGAGCAGTACTTC.

This clonotype was detected a few times. The rearrangement links TRBV20-1 to TRBJ1-5, with D unresolved. Germline V gene data show CDR1 as DFQATT and CDR2 as SNEGSKA (reference sequence). Trimming removed 3 bases from V and 0 bases from J, with 15 bases in between. The CDR3 has 16 residues. Here the CDR3 DNA reads TGCAGTGCTAGTAGCCAGGCCGGCTATAGCAATCAGCCCCAGCATTTT. This translates into CSASSQAGYSNQPQHF.

The chain employs TRBV6-1 and TRBJ2-7; 8 bases fit TRBD1. This CDR3 contains 15 residues. V was clipped by 7 bases and J by 0 bases; unmatched bases: 8. The V gene's germline CDR1 is MNHNS and CDR2 SASEGT. The CDR3 loop is CASTPRGPSSYEQYF. The CDR3 nucleotides read TGTGCCAGCACCCCCAGGGGGCCTAGCTCCTACGAGCAGTACTTC.

By sample fraction, this clonotype is medium-sized. Here the CDR3 DNA reads TGTGCCAGCAGCTTATACGCTAGCGGGGGGTTCTACGAGCAGTACTTC. It is translated as CASSLYASGGFYEQYF. The V and J genes are TRBV7-2 and TRBJ2-7, with 11 bases identical to TRBD2. The CDR3 runs to 16 residues. The J segment lost 3 bases and the V segment lost 2 bases, leaving 6 bases of the junction unmatched. The germline V gene encodes CDR1 SGHTA and CDR2 FQGNSA.

In its sample, this clonotype ranks as medium-sized. This chain links TRBV19 with TRBJ1-5; a weak D match, TRBD1 (5 bases). Trimming shortened V by 7 bases and J by 7 bases, and 20 bases separated the two germline ends. This CDR3 contains 15 residues. The germline V gene encodes CDR1 LNHDA and CDR2 SQIVND (reference sequence). The CDR3 bases are TGTGCCAGTAAGGCAGGGTGGTCTGAAAACCAGCCCCAGCATTTT. It translates to CASKAGWSENQPQHF.

Note on this clonotype: A far larger clone lies a single base away; this is likely a read error. Lacking the conserved final phenylalanine or tryptophan, this CDR3 likely reflects a read error. This sequence joins TRBV27 and TRBJ2-3, with unresolved D. Per germline, CDR1 MNHEY and CDR2 SMNVEV (reference sequence). This CDR3 comprises 14 residues. With 5 bases removed from V and 0 bases from J, the gap between germline ends came to 9 bases. The CDR3 protein is CASSPSYSTDTQYL. The CDR3, as DNA: TGTGCCAGCAGTCCCTCATATAGCACAGATACGCAGTATTTG.

Only a few counts were recorded for this clonotype. A far bigger clonotype differs at one base, so this is likely a read error. The chain carries TRBV6-5 and TRBJ2-7; tentatively, D is TRBD1 or TRBD2 (7 bases each). V lost 2 bases and J lost 7, with 18 bases in between. From germline, CDR1 is MNHEY and CDR2 SVGAGI. This CDR3 contains 15 residues. The CDR3 sequence is CASSYLAGGGNEQYF. The CDR3 DNA is TGTGCCAGCAGTTACCTGGCAGGGGGGGGCAATGAGCAGTACTTC.

In this sample, this clonotype is medium-sized. The V and J genes are TRBV29-1 and TRBJ2-3; D unclear. Germline V gene data show CDR1 as SQVTM and CDR2 as ANQGSEA. The V end was cut by 7 bases, the J end by 6 bases, with 8 bases between. This CDR3 is 10 amino acids long. DNA of the CDR3: TGCAGCGCCAGAGAGGATACGCAGTATTTT. Its protein product is CSAREDTQYF.

This clonotype was detected many times. CDR3 sequence (DNA): TGTGCCAGTAGTGTCGGCGGGGTGCATGAGCAGTACTTC. It yields the protein CASSVGGVHEQYF. The chain joins TRBV19 to TRBJ2-7; D may be TRBD2 (6 bases). Trimming removed 5 bases from V and 7 bases from J, with 15 bases in between. The CDR3 has 13 amino acids. Germline V CDR1 and CDR2: LNHDA, SQIVND (reference sequence).

This clonotype was counted many times. The chain employs TRBV11-2 and TRBJ1-2; perhaps TRBD1 as D (6 bases). The CDR3 has 13 amino acids. Trimming stripped 5 bases from V and 3 bases from J, with 10 bases between. The germline V gene has CDR1 SGHAT and CDR2 FQNNGV. The CDR3 sequence: CASSRQAYYGYTF. The DNA of the CDR3 is TGTGCCAGCAGCCGACAGGCCTACTATGGCTACACCTTC.

By its share, this clonotype is medium-sized. CDR3 region: CASSTGDRNYEQYF. Here the CDR3 DNA reads TGTGCCAGCAGCACAGGGGACCGCAACTACGAGCAGTACTTC. V usage is TRBV7-2 and J usage is TRBJ2-7, with 7 bases fitting TRBD1. With V trimmed by 5 bases and J by 3 bases, 7 bases remained unmatched. Per germline, CDR1 SGHTA and CDR2 FQGNSA. The CDR3 contains 14 residues.

The chain joins TRBV7-9 to TRBJ2-7; no clear D. This CDR3 comprises 12 residues. Germline V CDR1 and CDR2: SEHNR, FQNEAQ (reference sequence). The germline V and J ends were trimmed by 7 bases and 2 bases, with 9 bases remaining between them. The CDR3 is CASTYGAYEQYF. Here the CDR3 DNA reads TGTGCCAGCACGTATGGGGCCTACGAGCAGTACTTC.

In this sample, this clonotype turned up a few times. The J gene is TRBJ2-1, the V gene TRBV20-1, with 7 bases matching TRBD2. Germline assignment: CDR1 DFQATT and CDR2 SNEGSKA (reference sequence). The CDR3 is 16 amino acids. Unmatched junction bases numbered 12, after V lost 3 bases and J lost 4 bases. CDR3 nucleotides: TGCAGTGCTAGCCCCGGCGGTAGCGGGCTATACAATGAGCAGTTCTTC. Translation gives CSASPGGSGLYNEQFF.

This clonotype was seen at least ten times. The rearrangement uses TRBV12-5 and TRBJ1-1, with D perhaps matching TRBD1 (6 bases). With 6 bases removed from V and 5 bases from J, the gap between germline ends came to 10 bases. Germline V gene data show CDR1 as LGHNT and CDR2 as FRNRAP. This CDR3 comprises 12 residues. The CDR3 loop is CASGYGQTEAFF. The CDR3 coding sequence is TGTGCTAGTGGCTACGGACAGACTGAAGCTTTCTTT.

This clonotype is medium-sized in the sample. The V and J genes are TRBV6-2 or TRBV6-3 and TRBJ1-1; 11 nucleotides match TRBD1. Germline CDR1 is MNHEY and CDR2 is SVGEGT. The CDR3 is 13 residues long. V trimming: 6 bases; J trimming: 3 bases; junction bases outside the gene matches: 0. The CDR3 is CASRGQGDTEAFF. The DNA of the CDR3 is TGTGCCAGCAGGGGACAGGGGGACACTGAAGCTTTCTTT.

Note on this clonotype: A single base is all that separates this from a far larger clone, so a read error is likely. Since the CDR3 does not end with the conserved phenylalanine or tryptophan, this likely comes from a read error. The chain has TRBV28 and TRBJ2-1, with D perhaps matching TRBD2 (5 bases). The J call is doubtful: the DNA matches TRBJ2-5 better. The germline CDR1 and CDR2 sequences are MDHEN and SYDVKM. This CDR3 comprises 15 residues. The CDR3 DNA is TGTGCCAGCAGTTTCGGAAGAGGGATCGGCGAGACCCAGTACCTC. This gives the protein CASSFGRGIGETQYL.